This entry lists 20 T cell receptor beta chains sequenced from one sample in a study of blood T cell repertoires in COVID-19. Data came from immunoSEQ multiplex PCR; TCRdb stores just in-frame clones and leaves some out. The sample has roughly 190,000 clones; approximately 90% are singletons. The sequencing sample was made of peripheral blood. These receptors came from a woman aged 40 to 49 who had recovered from COVID-19.

The chain combines TRBV5-5 with TRBJ2-1; D is unresolved. Trimming removed 1 base at V and 7 bases at J, with 9 bases between. The CDR3 is made up of 13 amino acids. Germline V CDR1 and CDR2: SGHKS, YYEKEE (reference sequence). In nucleotides, the CDR3 is TGTGCCAGCAGCTTGTCTCAGGTGAATGAGCAGTTCTTC. Translation gives CASSLSQVNEQFF.

V and J are TRBV3-1 (or the pseudogene TRBV3-2) and TRBJ1-2; D is possibly TRBD1 (6 bases). The CDR3 runs to 15 residues. Looked up from germline, CDR1 is LGHDT and CDR2 is YNNKEL (reference sequence). V was shortened by 2 bases and J by 4 bases, with 14 bases between the two germline ends. CDR3 bases: TGTGCCAGCAGCCAACCGGGGGGGGGCGTCTATGGCTACACCTTC. Encoded protein: CASSQPGGGVYGYTF.

The V gene is TRBV30, the J gene TRBJ2-1; D is unclear. The germline CDR1 and CDR2 sequences are GTSNPN and SVGIG (reference sequence). This CDR3 has 11 residues. With 3 bases removed from V and 3 bases from J, the gap between germline ends came to 3 bases. The CDR3 is CAWRSYNEQFF. CDR3 bases: TGTGCCTGGAGGAGCTACAATGAGCAGTTCTTC.

The J gene is TRBJ2-1, the V gene TRBV6-6; tentatively, D is TRBD1 (6 bases). Germline V CDR1 and CDR2: MNHNY, SVGAGI (reference sequence). The germline V and J ends were trimmed by 5 bases and 2 bases, with 16 bases remaining between them. The CDR3 is 16 residues long. CDR3 loop: CASSRSETGAYNEQFF. The CDR3 nucleotides read TGTGCCAGCAGTAGAAGCGAGACAGGCGCCTACAATGAGCAGTTCTTC.

This clone appeared many times. The rearrangement links TRBV6-2 or TRBV6-3 to TRBJ1-2; 7 bases agree with TRBD1. The V gene's germline CDR1 is MNHEY and CDR2 SVGEGT. V was clipped by 4 bases and J by 8 bases; unmatched bases: 13. This CDR3 spans 15 amino acids. The CDR3 is CASSFLTGRSGGYTF. The CDR3 nucleotides are TGTGCCAGCAGTTTCCTGACAGGGAGGTCAGGGGGCTACACCTTC.

The chain recombines TRBV6-2 or TRBV6-3 with TRBJ2-7; a weak D match, TRBD2 (5 bases). This CDR3 has 14 amino acids. CDR1 is MNHEY, CDR2 SVGEGT, per germline. V was clipped by 4 bases and J by 5 bases, with 15 bases between them. CDR3 nucleotide sequence: TGTGCCAGCAGTTTTGAGGGAGAGAACGACGAGCAGTACTTC. As protein: CASSFEGENDEQYF.

The rearrangement uses TRBV3-1 (or the pseudogene TRBV3-2) and TRBJ2-5, with a possible D match to TRBD2 (6 bases). This CDR3 comprises 16 residues. Trimming pared 4 bases from V and 5 bases from J, leaving 20 bases between. The germline gives CDR1 LGHDT, CDR2 YNNKEL (reference sequence). The CDR3 region has the DNA TGTGCCAGCAGCCTCTTAGGTGGAGGGGCGGAGGAGACCCAGTACTTC. This translates into CASSLLGGGAEETQYF.

The gene calls are TRBV5-1 and TRBJ2-7; 7 nucleotides agree with TRBD1. J gave up 7 bases and V 4 bases, and 5 bases lay outside the gene matches. Germline V gives CDR1 SGHRS, CDR2 YFSETQ. The CDR3 consists of 12 residues. Here the CDR3 reads CASSGTGQEQYF. In DNA form, the CDR3 reads TGCGCCAGCAGCGGAACGGGACAGGAGCAGTACTTC.

The CDR3 loop is CASSLGLALSLYEQFF. DNA of the CDR3: TGTGCCAGCAGCTTGGGACTAGCCCTCTCTTTGTATGAGCAGTTCTTC. The chain couples TRBV5-5 to TRBJ2-1; TRBD2 agrees at 7 bases. The CDR3 contains 16 residues. Germline CDR1 SGHKS, CDR2 YYEKEE (reference sequence). Losses at the gene ends were 0 bases for V and 8 bases for J; bases not matched to a gene: 11.

This clone occurred once. V and J are TRBV19 and TRBJ2-1, with D hard to call. This CDR3 is 14 amino acids long. V was clipped by 3 bases and J by 3 bases, with 9 bases between them. Germline V gives CDR1 LNHDA, CDR2 SQIVND (reference sequence). This CDR3 reads CASSIDASYNEQFF. The CDR3, as DNA: TGTGCCAGTAGTATTGATGCCAGCTACAATGAGCAGTTCTTC. Complete variable domain (other parts from reference TRBV19 and TRBJ2-1): DGGITQSPKYLFRKEGQNVTLSCEQNLNHDAMYWYRQDPGQGLRLIYYSQIVNDFQKGDIAEGYSVSREKKESFPLTVTSAQKNPTAFYLCASSIDASYNEQFFGPGTRLTVL.

This chain joins TRBV5-1 and TRBJ1-4; TRBD1 agrees at 8 bases. The ends lost 4 bases at V and 6 bases at J; junction bases unmatched: 5. The CDR3 is made up of 14 amino acids. Germline V gene sequence: CDR1 SGHRS, CDR2 YFSETQ. CDR3 DNA sequence: TGCGCCAGCAGCCCGGGACAGGTAGATGAAAAACTGTTTTTT. Translating it yields CASSPGQVDEKLFF.

This chain connects TRBV5-1 to TRBJ2-1; the match to TRBD2 covers 7 bases. Germline CDR1 reads SGHRS; CDR2 reads YFSETQ. The CDR3 extends over 14 amino acids. The V segment lost 0 bases and the J segment 7 bases; nucleotides outside the gene matches: 4. As DNA, the CDR3 is TGCGCCAGCAGCTTGGGACTAGCACCGAATGAGCAGTTCTTC. Translated: CASSLGLAPNEQFF.

This chain uses TRBV3-1 (or the pseudogene TRBV3-2) with TRBJ2-7, with D possibly matching TRBD2 (6 bases). In germline, CDR1 is LGHDT, CDR2 YNNKEL (reference sequence). This CDR3 comprises 14 residues. V was clipped by 4 bases and J by 3 bases, with 13 bases between them. The CDR3 is CASSPPGTYYEQYF. The CDR3 nucleotides read TGTGCCAGCAGCCCCCCGGGGACTTACTACGAGCAGTACTTC.

The chain has TRBV2 and TRBJ1-1; D gene unclear. This CDR3 contains 13 residues. With 2 bases removed from V and 2 bases from J, the gap between germline ends came to 6 bases. Germline assignment: CDR1 SNHLY and CDR2 FYNNEI. CDR3 bases: TGTGCCAGCAGTGAAACGGTAAACACTGAAGCTTTCTTT. Protein: CASSETVNTEAFF.

CDR3 in amino acids: CASSAVPGQPTF. The CDR3 DNA is TGTGCCAGCAGCGCCGTTCCGGGACAGCCGACCTTC. V gene TRBV7-2 combines with J gene TRBJ1-2, with 7 bases fitting TRBD1. Germline V gene data show CDR1 as SGHTA and CDR2 as FQGNSA. The CDR3 covers 12 residues. V dropped 5 bases and J dropped 14; count of bases not matched to a gene: 11.

The chain has TRBV3-1 (or the pseudogene TRBV3-2) and TRBJ2-2; D might be TRBD1 (6 bases). This CDR3 contains 14 residues. Trimming cost V 0 bases and J 7 bases, with 9 bases left between them. Germline V gene lookup returns CDR1 LGHDT and CDR2 YNNKEL (reference sequence). Written as DNA, the CDR3 is TGTGCCAGCAGCCAAGAACAGGGTATCGGGGAGCTGTTTTTT. Its protein is CASSQEQGIGELFF.

The J gene is TRBJ2-5, the V gene TRBV24-1, with D possibly TRBD1 on 6 matching bases. Germline values: CDR1 KGHDR, CDR2 SFDVKD. Between the trimmed V and J ends, which lost 2 bases and 5 bases, there was a span of 8 bases. The CDR3 spans 13 residues. DNA for the CDR3: TGTGCCACCAGTGATTGGCAGGGGGAGACCCAGTACTTC. This encodes CATSDWQGETQYF.

The chain combines TRBV2 with TRBJ2-1; 9 bases align to TRBD1. Germline values: CDR1 SNHLY, CDR2 FYNNEI. V gave up 11 bases and J gave up 8 bases; unmatched junction bases: 10. The CDR3 length is 13 residues. DNA for the CDR3: TGTGCCGGCTACAGGGGGCTCAGAGATGAGCAGTTCTTC. Residues: CAGYRGLRDEQFF.

The chain carries TRBV30 and TRBJ1-1; no definite D call. The ends were cut back, 3 bases at V and 8 bases at J, with 16 bases in the middle. Germline V gene sequence: CDR1 GTSNPN, CDR2 SVGIG (reference sequence). The CDR3 has 13 residues. This CDR3 reads CAWSPAHPREAFF. CDR3 nucleotides: TGTGCCTGGAGCCCCGCCCATCCCAGGGAAGCTTTCTTT.

The V and J genes are TRBV28 and TRBJ1-5, with D unclear. Germline-derived CDR1 and CDR2 are MDHEN and SYDVKM. V was clipped by 2 bases and J by 4 bases, with 9 bases between them. This CDR3 region has 14 residues. For the CDR3, the DNA is TGTGCCAGCAGTTTAGAGGCACCTAATCAGCCCCAGCATTTT. The encoded protein is CASSLEAPNQPQHF. Full variable domain (missing parts from reference TRBV28 and TRBJ1-5): DVKVTQSSRYLVKRTGEKVFLECVQDMDHENMFWYRQDPGLGLRLIYFSYDVKMKEKGDIPEGYSVSREKKERFSLILESASTNQTSMYLCASSLEAPNQPQHFGDGTRLSIL.